These T cell receptor beta chains were read from a single sample in a study of metastatic and nonmetastatic thyroid tumors. TCRdb reprocessed the PCR reads via MiXCR. This repertoire shows 40,000 or so clones, roughly a quarter found once; its top ten account for around 9.6%. Material: blood. The receptors derive from a female donor with papillary thyroid cancer or a benign thyroid nodule (not recorded which). Some clones in this sample may be carry-over from other donors' samples. Each CDR3 is given with its conserved first and last residue. D genes are given only for firm matches. Only part of the rows carry a size: once, few, many, or a class if the clone is expanded.

V gene	D gene	clone size	J gene	CDR3 DNA	CDR3 protein
TRBV28	.	many	TRBJ1-1	TGTGCCAGCAGTCCTTGGACGGAAAGTCAGGGTAGAACTGAAGCTTTCTTT	CASSPWTESQGRTEAFF
TRBV7-2	.	.	TRBJ1-6	TGTGCCAGCAGCTTAGGGACAGTACAATCACCCCTCCACTTT	CASSLGTVQSPLHF
TRBV28	.	few	TRBJ2-7	TGTGCCAGCAGTTTATGGGGGAGTCCGGGCTCCTACGAGCAGTACTTC	CASSLWGSPGSYEQYF
TRBV28	TRBD1	many	TRBJ2-5	TGTGCCAGCAGTGCCGTTGGGACAGGGGAAGAGACCCAGTACTTC	CASSAVGTGEETQYF
TRBV3-1	.	.	TRBJ1-2	TGTGCCAGCAGCCTCGGGGTAAACTATGGCTACACCTTC	CASSLGVNYGYTF
TRBV11-2	.	few	TRBJ2-1	TGTGCCAGCAGCTTTGACTATCGCGGGATTAGTGGTGAGCAGTTCTTC	CASSFDYRGISGEQFF
TRBV7-2	.	.	TRBJ1-5	TGTGCCAGCAGCTTAGCCCCCAGCAATCAGCCCCAGCATTTT	CASSLAPSNQPQHF
TRBV4-2	.	.	TRBJ2-5	TGTGCCAGCAGTCCGAGAGGGCGACAGATCCAAGAGACCCAGTACTTC	CASSPRGRQIQETQYF
TRBV28	TRBD1	.	TRBJ2-7	TGTGCCAGCAGTTTTTCCACCGGGACAGTTGGCGGAAGGGACTACGAGCAGTACTTC	CASSFSTGTVGGRDYEQYF
TRBV5-5	.	many	TRBJ2-7	TGTGCCAGCAGATCCCTTGGCAAAACCTACGAGCAGTACTTC	CASRSLGKTYEQYF
TRBV25-1	.	many	TRBJ1-4	TGTGCCAGCAGTGAGGCGACGACGGGACAAGAAAAACTGTTTTTT	CASSEATTGQEKLFF
TRBV6-2/TRBV6-3	TRBD2	many	TRBJ2-3	TGTGCCAGCAGTCATAGCGGGGGGGCAGATACGCAGTATTTT	CASSHSGGADTQYF
TRBV28	TRBD1	few	TRBJ2-5	TGTGCCAGCAGTTTCCGGGACAGGGTGGGGACCCAGTACTTC	CASSFRDRVGTQYF
TRBV5-1	.	many	TRBJ1-1	TGCGCCAGCAGCCGAGGGAACACTGAAGCTTTCTTT	CASSRGNTEAFF
TRBV2	TRBD2	many	TRBJ2-7	TGTGCCAGCAGACCGGGACTAGCCGACTACGAGCAGTACTTC	CASRPGLADYEQYF
TRBV6-1	.	few	TRBJ2-7	TGTGCCACCAGTGTCGGACTGGAAAGTTACGAGCAGTACTTC	CATSVGLESYEQYF
TRBV6-2/TRBV6-3	.	few	TRBJ2-3	TGTGCCAGCAGTTGGCAGAACACAGATACGCAGTATTTT	CASSWQNTDTQYF